This TCR beta chain came from a study of Ad26.COV2.S vaccination and SARS-CoV-2 variants. About the research overall: A participant enrolled in the COV1001 Ad26.COV2.S trial arm provided the sample. Study-wide findings and caveats: Placebo recipients and vaccine recipients were similar in non-spike TCR breadth.

The sample's treatment: roughly 19 received Ad26.COV2.S at low or high dose, single or two shots; about 5 received placebo; per-sample allocation not given. On day 63 after the first injection, vaccine and placebo recipients gave samples. The shot given was an Ad26 vector that makes Wuhan-strain SARS-CoV-2 spike. There are 15 residues in the CDR3. The germline V gene encodes CDR1 KGHDR and CDR2 SFDVKD. Comments on this clone: The antigen is not known. Sequence at one end of the junction differs from germline and may be a read error.

Assay used: immunoSEQ multiplex PCR; TCRdb lists only in-frame clones, some missing. The sample lists a few hundred thousand clones, 83% seen once, with more than 7% in the top ten. Sequencing used peripheral blood, obtained in a trial of Ad26.COV2.S vaccine versus placebo. This clonotype was sampled from a person between 18 and 65 years old who received the Ad26.COV2.S COVID-19 vaccine or a placebo. The V gene is TRBV24-1, the J gene TRBJ2-1; 11 bases map to TRBD2. CDR3 sequence (DNA): TGTGCCACCAGTGATCCGGGACTAGCGGCCAATGAGCGGTTCTTC. Amino acids: CATSDPGLAANERFF.